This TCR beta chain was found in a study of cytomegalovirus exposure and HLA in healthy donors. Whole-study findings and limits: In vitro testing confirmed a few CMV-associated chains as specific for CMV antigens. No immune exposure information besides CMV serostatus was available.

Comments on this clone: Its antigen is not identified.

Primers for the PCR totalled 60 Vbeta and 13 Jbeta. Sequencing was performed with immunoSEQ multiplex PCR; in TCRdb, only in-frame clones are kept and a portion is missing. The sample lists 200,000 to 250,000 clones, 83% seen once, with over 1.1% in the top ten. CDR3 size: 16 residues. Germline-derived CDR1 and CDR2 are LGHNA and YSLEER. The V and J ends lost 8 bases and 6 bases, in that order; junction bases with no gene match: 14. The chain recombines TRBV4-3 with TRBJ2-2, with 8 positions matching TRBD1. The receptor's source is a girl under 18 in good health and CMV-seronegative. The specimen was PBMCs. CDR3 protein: CASGKDRETLAGELFF. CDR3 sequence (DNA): TGCGCCAGCGGAAAGGACAGGGAAACTTTGGCCGGGGAGCTGTTTTTT.